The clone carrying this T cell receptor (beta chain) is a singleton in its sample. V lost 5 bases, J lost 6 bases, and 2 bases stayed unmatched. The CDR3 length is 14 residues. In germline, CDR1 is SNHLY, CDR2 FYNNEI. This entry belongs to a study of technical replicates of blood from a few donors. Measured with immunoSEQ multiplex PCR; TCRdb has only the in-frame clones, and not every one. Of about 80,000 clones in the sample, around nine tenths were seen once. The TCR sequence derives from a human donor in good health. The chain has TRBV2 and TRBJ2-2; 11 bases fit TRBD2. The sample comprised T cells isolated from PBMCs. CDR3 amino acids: CASSTSGSSGELFF. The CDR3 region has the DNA TGTGCCAGCAGTACTAGCGGGAGTTCCGGGGAGCTGTTTTTT.